Here is one TCR beta chain with its context. The data belong to a study of blood T cell repertoires in COVID-19. Background on the study: PBMCs, B-cell-depleted T cells, or T cells were the source of the cDNA or gDNA that made up the material.

In the original analysis: Estimated nucleated cell counts came from reference gene primer amplification. TCRdb's table, derived via immunoSEQ multiplex PCR, lists solely in-frame clones and lacks some. For V, J and clone size, that table is used; D and trimming come from the DNA. The sample yields about 99,000 clones, roughly 90% seen once. Germline CDR1 reads SQVTM; CDR2 reads ANQGSEA. V lost 8 bases to trimming and J lost 7 bases; unmatched junction nucleotides: 4. CDR3 length: 12 residues. The J gene is TRBJ2-4, the V gene TRBV29-1, with 11 bases that match TRBD1. The clonotype was recovered from a woman older than 75 in a cohort sampled during active COVID-19. The source material was peripheral blood. The CDR3 reads CSLRTGGNIQYF. DNA for the CDR3: TGCAGCCTAAGGACAGGGGGCAACATTCAGTACTTC.